This T cell receptor beta chain was found in a study of cytomegalovirus exposure and HLA in healthy donors. The repertoire was sequenced with immunoSEQ multiplex PCR; TCRdb's copy has only in-frame clones and lacks some. In the table there are fewer than 200,000 clones, approximately 87% of which are singletons. Whole-study findings and limits: The TCR clusters that emerged in the first cohort tended, a later analysis found, to co-occur in the 120 or so validation repertoires. Specific recognition of CMV antigens was confirmed in vitro for a few chains (all CMV-associated). The study listed around 150 cytomegalovirus-associated TCR beta chains.

This CDR3 spans 20 amino acids. Trimming left V 0 bases short and J 2 bases short, with 25 bases between. CDR1 is LNHNV and CDR2 is YYDKDF in the germline V gene (reference sequence). With respect to this clone: The antigen is unknown.

The source of this sequence is a woman in her 30s in good health and CMV-seronegative. The sample comprised PBMCs. The V and J genes are TRBV15 and TRBJ2-5; tentative D call: TRBD2 (5 bases). CDR3 loop: CATSRDQAGLAISSQETQYF. The CDR3 coding sequence is TGTGCCACCAGCAGAGATCAGGCCGGACTCGCAATATCAAGTCAAGAGACCCAGTACTTC.